The 22 T cell receptor beta chains below come from one sample, sequenced in a study of T-cell memory formation after mild COVID-19. TCRdb passed the 5' RACE reads through MiXCR, listing each CDR3 protein once. The sample comprises approximately 190,000 distinct CDR3 sequences, approximately 20% of which are singletons, and 2% to 3% rests with the top ten. The material sequenced was PBMCs or a T cell subset sorted from them (not recorded which). The receptor set was obtained from an adult woman who had mild COVID-19 (a few samples of this study predate the infection). Cell type and time point are not known.

This clonotype came up a few times. V gene TRBV24-1 combines with J gene TRBJ2-1, with D uncertain. V was trimmed by 1 base and J by 7 bases, leaving 4 bases between them. The CDR3 is made up of 12 amino acids. Germline-derived CDR1 and CDR2 are KGHDR and SFDVKD. The CDR3 nucleotides are TGTGCCACCAGTGATTTTGGGAATGAGCAGTTCTTC. Translation gives CATSDFGNEQFF.

The rearrangement uses TRBV12-3 or TRBV12-4 and TRBJ1-1; possible D gene TRBD1, 5 bases. Between the trimmed V and J ends, which lost 6 bases and 4 bases, there was a span of 15 bases. This CDR3 is 14 amino acids long. CDR3 in DNA: TGTGCCAGCAGACCTCAGGGCGTGGGCACTGAAGCTTTCTTT. Amino acid sequence: CASRPQGVGTEAFF.

This clonotype was observed a few times. Here the CDR3 DNA reads TGTGCCAGCAGCTCCTCTCATAACTATGGCTACACCTTC. Translated, it gives CASSSSHNYGYTF. The chain combines TRBV7-9 with TRBJ1-2; no clear D. The CDR3 runs 13 residues. The V and J ends lost 4 bases and 1 base respectively, with 7 bases between them. Germline CDR1 is SEHNR and CDR2 is FQNEAQ (reference sequence).

This clonotype was seen a handful of times. J is TRBJ1-5 and V is TRBV12-3 or TRBV12-4; D unclear. The CDR3 contains 14 residues. V gave up 3 bases and J gave up 3 bases, with 9 bases separating them. In DNA form, the CDR3 reads TGTGCCAGCAGTTTTGGACGGACCAATCAGCCCCAGCATTTT. Translating gives CASSFGRTNQPQHF.

The chain carries TRBV6-5 and TRBJ1-2; 7 bases are shared with TRBD1. CDR3 length: 14 residues. V shed 8 bases, J shed 6 bases, and the junction held 12 bases outside the gene matches. Germline V gives CDR1 MNHEY, CDR2 SVGAGI. The CDR3 is CASGGRGRLNGYTF. The CDR3 region has the DNA TGTGCCAGCGGGGGTAGGGGGCGGCTTAATGGCTACACCTTC.

The chain employs TRBV15 and TRBJ1-1, with no clear D. V shed 0 bases and J shed 0 bases, with 11 bases lying between them. Germline V gives CDR1 LNHNV, CDR2 YYDKDF (reference sequence). The CDR3 consists of 16 residues. CDR3 coding DNA: TGTGCCACCAGCAGAGATATCAAGGGAATGAACACTGAAGCTTTCTTT. As protein: CATSRDIKGMNTEAFF.

The J gene is TRBJ1-1, the V gene TRBV19; D is perhaps TRBD1 (6 bases). From germline, CDR1 is LNHDA and CDR2 SQIVND (reference sequence). V lost 7 bases and J lost 5, with 20 bases in between. CDR3 length: 15 amino acids. Here the CDR3 DNA reads TGTGCCAGTAAAGGGGGGGGGGTTCTGAGAACTGAAGCTTTCTTT. Its translation is CASKGGGVLRTEAFF.

This clonotype was counted only a few times. This chain connects TRBV25-1 to TRBJ2-7; D remains unclear. Trimming stripped 4 bases from V and 2 bases from J, with 18 bases between. Germline V CDR1 and CDR2: MGHDK, SYGVNS. This CDR3 is built from 16 residues. In DNA, the CDR3 is TGTGCCAGCAGTGCTTATAACAAGGCCAAGGCCTACGAGCAGTACTTC. It yields the protein CASSAYNKAKAYEQYF.

This clonotype has a handful of counts. The J gene is TRBJ1-5, the V gene TRBV6-6; 8 bases are shared with TRBD1. Trimming removed 6 bases from V and 6 bases from J; junction bases left unmatched: 10. Germline CDR1 reads MNHNY; CDR2 reads SVGAGI (reference sequence). The CDR3 extends over 15 amino acids. CDR3: CASRTTGVSGQPQHF. The CDR3, as DNA: TGTGCCAGCAGAACGACAGGGGTCTCAGGTCAGCCCCAGCATTTT.

V is TRBV12-3 or TRBV12-4 and J is TRBJ2-1; D perhaps matches TRBD1 (6 bases). The CDR3 spans 15 residues. V was clipped by 3 bases and J by 1 base, with 10 bases between them. For the CDR3, the DNA is TGTGCCAGCAGTTTCTCCCAGGGGTCCTACAATGAGCAGTTCTTC. This encodes CASSFSQGSYNEQFF.

In DNA, the CDR3 is TGTGCCAGCAGCTTCAAACAGGGGAGCAATCAGCCCCAGCATTTT. Translation: CASSFKQGSNQPQHF. The chain combines TRBV6-5 with TRBJ1-5; TRBD1 agrees at 7 bases. This CDR3 is built from 15 residues. Per the germline V gene, CDR1 is MNHEY and CDR2 is SVGAGI. After removal of 6 bases from V and 1 base from J, the junction contained 6 bases not matched to a gene.

Only a few counts were recorded for this clonotype. The rearrangement joins TRBV7-2 to TRBJ2-3; D tentatively fits TRBD1 or TRBD2 (5 bases each). CDR1 SGHTA and CDR2 FQGNSA come from the germline V gene. The CDR3 extends over 14 amino acids. The V and J ends lost 5 bases and 8 bases respectively, with 17 bases between them. The CDR3 bases are TGTGCCAGCAGCCTCAGGGACGCGAGGGTTACGCAGTATTTT. This encodes CASSLRDARVTQYF.

The chain carries TRBV29-1 and TRBJ2-5; 7 positions match TRBD2. The CDR3 extends over 14 amino acids. Germline V gene sequence: CDR1 SQVTM, CDR2 ANQGSEA. V dropped 5 bases and J dropped 2; count of bases not matched to a gene: 8. CDR3 amino acids: CSVKSPSGQETQYF. The CDR3 DNA reads TGCAGCGTTAAAAGCCCTAGCGGTCAAGAGACCCAGTACTTC.

V is TRBV7-3 and J is TRBJ2-7; TRBD2 aligns across 14 bases. V trimming: 5 bases; J trimming: 7 bases; junction bases outside the gene matches: 7. Germline values: CDR1 SGHTA, CDR2 FQGTGA. This CDR3 spans 15 amino acids. Here the CDR3 DNA reads TGTGCCAGCAGCATGGGACTAGCGGGAGTAAGTGAGCAGTACTTC. This gives the protein CASSMGLAGVSEQYF.

This clonotype was picked up a small number of times. J is TRBJ2-3 and V is TRBV25-1; 7 bases agree with TRBD1. V was pared by 2 bases and J by 6 bases, with 5 bases of the junction left unmatched. The germline V gene encodes CDR1 MGHDK and CDR2 SYGVNS. The CDR3 is made up of 14 amino acids. The CDR3: CASSEVQGLDTQYF. The CDR3 DNA reads TGTGCCAGCAGTGAAGTACAGGGGCTCGATACGCAGTATTTT.

The chain employs TRBV7-2 and TRBJ2-7, with TRBD2 matching over 11 bases. This CDR3 is 14 amino acids long. CDR1 and CDR2 from the germline V gene are SGHTA and FQGNSA. The ends lost 5 bases at V and 7 bases at J; junction bases unmatched: 7. The CDR3 here is CASSPSRLAGEQYF. The DNA for the CDR3 is TGTGCCAGCAGCCCCTCAAGACTAGCGGGGGAGCAGTACTTC.

V gene TRBV4-2 combines with J gene TRBJ2-4; D gene unclear. CDR1 and CDR2 from the germline V gene are LGHNA and YNFKEQ. Trimming removed 5 bases from V and 0 bases from J, with 8 bases in between. The CDR3 consists of 14 residues. This chain's CDR3 is CASSGESAKNIQYF. DNA for the CDR3: TGTGCCAGCAGCGGCGAATCAGCCAAAAACATTCAGTACTTC.

This clonotype was counted a few times. The rearrangement uses TRBV5-1 and TRBJ1-4; a weak D match, TRBD1 (5 bases). V was shortened by 6 bases and J by 0 bases, with 9 bases between the two germline ends. Germline assignment: CDR1 SGHRS and CDR2 YFSETQ. This CDR3 has 14 amino acids. The CDR3, as DNA: TGCGCCAGCAATCGGGGCCCAACTAATGAAAAACTGTTTTTT. It codes for CASNRGPTNEKLFF.

Many counts were recorded for this clonotype. The chain uses TRBV24-1 and TRBJ2-3, with a tentative D call TRBD2 (5 bases). Germline V lookup: CDR1 KGHDR, CDR2 SFDVKD. Trimming removed 7 bases at V and 2 bases at J, with 6 bases between. The CDR3 is made up of 12 amino acids. CDR3 nucleotides: TGTGCCACCAGCGGGGACACAGATACGCAGTATTTT. This sequence encodes CATSGDTDTQYF.

This clonotype has only a few counts. V and J are TRBV2 and TRBJ2-1; no firm D call. In germline, CDR1 is SNHLY, CDR2 FYNNEI. This CDR3 comprises 12 residues. V lost 1 base and J lost 14, with 12 bases in between. The CDR3: CASSEDWEREFF. CDR3 coding DNA: TGTGCCAGCAGTGAAGACTGGGAAAGAGAGTTCTTC.

This clonotype has only a few counts. The J gene is TRBJ2-1, the V gene TRBV27; D might be TRBD2 (5 bases). Germline assignment: CDR1 MNHEY and CDR2 SMNVEV (reference sequence). CDR3 length: 15 residues. V lost 2 bases to trimming and J lost 7 bases, with 15 bases between them. The CDR3 DNA sequence: TGTGCCAGCAGTTTACTCCCAAGGACTGGGAATGAGCAGTTCTTC. This sequence encodes CASSLLPRTGNEQFF.

This clonotype was seen more than once but under ten times. The chain links TRBV10-3 to TRBJ2-3; 9 nucleotides match TRBD2. The CDR3 spans 15 residues. V trimming: 4 bases; J trimming: 5 bases; junction bases outside the gene matches: 7. Germline CDR1 is ENHRY and CDR2 is SYGVKD. Here the CDR3 reads CAISGGTSSLDTQYF. CDR3 nucleotide sequence: TGTGCCATCAGTGGGGGGACTAGCAGCTTAGATACGCAGTATTTT.